This paragraph covers one T cell receptor beta chain sequence. What it binds is unknown. This entry comes from a study of cytomegalovirus exposure and HLA in healthy donors. This CDR3 region has 16 residues. With V trimmed by 1 base and J by 7 bases, 8 bases remained unmatched. CDR1 SEHNR and CDR2 FQNEAQ come from the germline V gene (reference sequence). Broader study findings: CMV serostatus was the sole immune exposure information available. Later analysis placed DRB1 highest and HLA-C lowest in TCR association rates, which differed by HLA locus. More clonal expansion characterized HLA-associated TCR beta chains than equally common others in a later analysis.

Primers for the PCR totalled 60 Vbeta and 13 Jbeta. This table comes from immunoSEQ multiplex PCR, and its TCRdb copy is limited to in-frame clones, with some not included. This sample has approximately 86,000 clones; roughly 85% occur once, and the top ten carry approximately 7.4%. The V call is TRBV7-9, the J call TRBJ1-5; TRBD1 agrees at 9 bases. The sample consisted of PBMCs. The origin of this receptor is a man aged 35-49 years in good health and CMV-seropositive. Here the CDR3 DNA reads TGTGCCAGCAGCTTAGAGGGGACAGGGAATCGGCAGCCCCAGCATTTT. This gives the protein CASSLEGTGNRQPQHF.